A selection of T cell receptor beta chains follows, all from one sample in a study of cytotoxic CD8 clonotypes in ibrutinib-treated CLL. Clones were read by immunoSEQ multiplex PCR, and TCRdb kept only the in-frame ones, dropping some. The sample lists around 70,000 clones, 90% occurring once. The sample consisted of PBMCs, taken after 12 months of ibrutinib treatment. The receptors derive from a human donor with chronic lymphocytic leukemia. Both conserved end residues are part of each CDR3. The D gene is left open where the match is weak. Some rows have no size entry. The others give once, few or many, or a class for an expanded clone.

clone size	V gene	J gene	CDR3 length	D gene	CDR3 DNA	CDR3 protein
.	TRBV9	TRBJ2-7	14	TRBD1	TGTGCCAGCAGCCCGAGACAGGGTAACTACGAGCAGTACTTC	CASSPRQGNYEQYF
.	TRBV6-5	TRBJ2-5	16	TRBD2	TGTGCCAGCAGTTGGGGACTAGCGGGCCGCCAAGAGACCCAGTACTTC	CASSWGLAGRQETQYF
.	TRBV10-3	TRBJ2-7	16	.	TGTGCCATCAGTGAACCAACCCTGAACCAAAACTACGAGCAGTACTTC	CAISEPTLNQNYEQYF
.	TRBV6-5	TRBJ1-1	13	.	TGTGCCAGCAGTTACTACGAGTACACTGAAGCTTTCTTT	CASSYYEYTEAFF
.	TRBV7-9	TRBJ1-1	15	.	TGTGCCAGCAGCTTACAAGGGCAGCGGAACACTGAAGCTTTCTTT	CASSLQGQRNTEAFF
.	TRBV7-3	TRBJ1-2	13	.	TGTGCCAGCAGCTTAGATCCAAGCTATGGCTACACCTTC	CASSLDPSYGYTF
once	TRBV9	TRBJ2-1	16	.	TGTGCCAGCAGCGTAGAAGACCGGGAGATTAGCAATGAGCAGTTCTTC	CASSVEDREISNEQFF
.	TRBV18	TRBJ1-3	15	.	TGTGCCAGCTCACCCCGCGGAGCGGACGGAAACACCATATATTTT	CASSPRGADGNTIYF
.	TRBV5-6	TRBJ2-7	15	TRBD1	TGTGCCAGCAGCTTGGGAGGGACAGGGTTTTACGAGCAGTACTTC	CASSLGGTGFYEQYF
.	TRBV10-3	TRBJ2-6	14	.	TGTGCCATCAGTGTGGGGGCTGGGGCCAACGTCCTGACTTTC	CAISVGAGANVLTF
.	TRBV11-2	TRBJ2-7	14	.	TGTGCCAGCAGCTCCTCCGACCCACCTTACGAGCAGTACTTC	CASSSSDPPYEQYF
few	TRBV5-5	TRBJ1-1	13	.	TGTGCCAGCAGCTTGGCGGGGGCAAATGAAGCTTTCTTT	CASSLAGANEAFF
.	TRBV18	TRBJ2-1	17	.	TGTGCCAGCTCACCCTTAACGACAGATAACACTTACAATGAGCAGTTCTTC	CASSPLTTDNTYNEQFF
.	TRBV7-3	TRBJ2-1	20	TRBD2	TGTGCCAGCAGCCAATTTCGGACTAGCGGGAGGGTACGTAAAGACAATGAGCAGTTCTTC	CASSQFRTSGRVRKDNEQFF
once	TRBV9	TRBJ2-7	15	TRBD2	TGTGCCAGCAGCCCAAGGACTAGCGGGACGGAGTGGCAGTACTTC	CASSPRTSGTEWQYF
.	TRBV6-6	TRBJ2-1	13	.	TGTGCCAGCGTTCCGGGAGTGAACAATGAGCAGTTCTTC	CASVPGVNNEQFF
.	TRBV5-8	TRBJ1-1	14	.	TGTGCCAGCAGCTTGCAGTCCGTGGCTACTGAAGCTTTCTTT	CASSLQSVATEAFF
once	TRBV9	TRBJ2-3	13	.	TGTGCCAGCAGCGCCAGGATCACAGATACGCAGTATTTT	CASSARITDTQYF
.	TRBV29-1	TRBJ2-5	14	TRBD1	TGCAGCGTCCGCGAGACAGGGCCCCAGTTGACCCAGTACTTC	CSVRETGPQLTQYF
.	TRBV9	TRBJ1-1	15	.	TGTGCCAGCAGCGTAGGTTCAGGCTTGAACACTGAAGCTTTCTTT	CASSVGSGLNTEAFF
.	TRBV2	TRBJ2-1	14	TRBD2	TGTGCCAGCAGTGTCCTACTAGCGGACAATGAGCAGTTCTTC	CASSVLLADNEQFF
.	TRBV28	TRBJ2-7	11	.	TGTGCCAGCAGCGTGACCTACGAGCAGTACTTC	CASSVTYEQYF